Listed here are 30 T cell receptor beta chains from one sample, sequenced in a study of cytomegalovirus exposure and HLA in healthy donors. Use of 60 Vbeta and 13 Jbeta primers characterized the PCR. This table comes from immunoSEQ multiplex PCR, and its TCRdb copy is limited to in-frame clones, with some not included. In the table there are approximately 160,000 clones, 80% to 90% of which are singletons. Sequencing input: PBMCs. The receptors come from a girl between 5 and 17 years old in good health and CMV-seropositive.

CDR3 sequence: CASSVDKNTEAFF. For the CDR3, the DNA is TGTGCCAGCAGCGTAGATAAGAACACTGAAGCTTTCTTT. The gene calls are TRBV9 and TRBJ1-1, with no clear D. With 0 bases removed from V and 1 base from J, the gap between germline ends came to 4 bases. Germline assignment: CDR1 SGDLS and CDR2 YYNGEE. The CDR3 has 13 residues.

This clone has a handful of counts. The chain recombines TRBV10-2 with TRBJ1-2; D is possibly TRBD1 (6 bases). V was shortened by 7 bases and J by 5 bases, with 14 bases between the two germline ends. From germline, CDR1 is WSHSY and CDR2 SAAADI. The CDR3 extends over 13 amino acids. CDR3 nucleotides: TGCGCCAGCATGGGCTGGGGGCAGTATGGCTACACCTTC. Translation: CASMGWGQYGYTF.

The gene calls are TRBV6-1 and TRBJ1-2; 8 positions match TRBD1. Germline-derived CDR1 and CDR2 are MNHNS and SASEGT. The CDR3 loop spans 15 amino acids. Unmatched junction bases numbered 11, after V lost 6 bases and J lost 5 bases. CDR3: CASSNRGDVPYGYTF. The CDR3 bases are TGTGCCAGCAGCAACAGGGGGGATGTCCCTTATGGCTACACCTTC.

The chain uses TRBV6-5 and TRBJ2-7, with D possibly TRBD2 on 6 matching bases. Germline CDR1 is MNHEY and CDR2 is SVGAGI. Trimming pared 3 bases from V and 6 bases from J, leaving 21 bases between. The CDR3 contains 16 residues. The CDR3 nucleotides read TGTGCCAGCAGTTATGCTACGGGACTCCTTTCCCTCGAGCAGTACTTC. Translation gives CASSYATGLLSLEQYF.

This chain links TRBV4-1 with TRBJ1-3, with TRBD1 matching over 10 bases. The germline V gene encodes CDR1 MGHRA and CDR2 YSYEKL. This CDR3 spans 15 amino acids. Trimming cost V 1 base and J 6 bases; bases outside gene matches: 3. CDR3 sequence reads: CASSQAGQGKNTIYF. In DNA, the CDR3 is TGCGCCAGCAGCCAAGCGGGACAGGGGAAAAACACCATATATTTT.

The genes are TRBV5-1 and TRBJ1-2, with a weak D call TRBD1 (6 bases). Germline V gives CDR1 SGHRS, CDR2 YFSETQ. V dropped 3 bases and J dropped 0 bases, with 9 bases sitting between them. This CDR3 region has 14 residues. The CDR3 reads CASSSDRSNYGYTF. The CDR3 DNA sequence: TGCGCCAGCAGCTCGGACAGATCTAACTATGGCTACACCTTC.

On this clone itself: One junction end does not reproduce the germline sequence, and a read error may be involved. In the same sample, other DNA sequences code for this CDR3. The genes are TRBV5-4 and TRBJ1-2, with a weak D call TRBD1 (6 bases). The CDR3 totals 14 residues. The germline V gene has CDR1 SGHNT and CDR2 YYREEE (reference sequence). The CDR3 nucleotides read TGCGCCAGCAGGTCACAGGGCCTCCCTTATGGCTACACCTTC. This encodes CASRSQGLPYGYTF.

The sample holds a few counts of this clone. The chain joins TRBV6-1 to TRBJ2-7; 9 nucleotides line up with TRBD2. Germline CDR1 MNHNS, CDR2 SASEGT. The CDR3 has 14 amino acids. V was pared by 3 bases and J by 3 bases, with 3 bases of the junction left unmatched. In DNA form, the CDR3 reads TGTGCCAGCAGTGAGGCGGGGGGGCTCTACGAGCAGTACTTC. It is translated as CASSEAGGLYEQYF.

The chain's CDR3 is CASSPGGRGYTF. The CDR3 nucleotides are TGCGCCAGCAGCCCAGGGGGGCGAGGCTACACCTTC. The chain combines TRBV4-1 with TRBJ1-2; 7 bases are shared with TRBD1. CDR1 and CDR2 from the germline V gene are MGHRA and YSYEKL. Trimming took 4 bases from V and 8 from J; bases not matched to a gene: 4. The CDR3 is 12 amino acids.

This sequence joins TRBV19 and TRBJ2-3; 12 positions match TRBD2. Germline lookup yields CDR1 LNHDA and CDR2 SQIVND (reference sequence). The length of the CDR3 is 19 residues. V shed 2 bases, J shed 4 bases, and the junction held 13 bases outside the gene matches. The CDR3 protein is CASSISSGGALHSADTQYF. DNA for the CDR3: TGTGCCAGTAGTATATCTAGCGGGGGGGCCTTACATAGCGCAGATACGCAGTATTTT.

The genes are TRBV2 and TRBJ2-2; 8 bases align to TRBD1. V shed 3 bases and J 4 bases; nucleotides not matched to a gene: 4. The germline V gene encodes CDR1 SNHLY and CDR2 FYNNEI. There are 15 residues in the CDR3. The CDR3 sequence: CASSDAGGSTGELFF. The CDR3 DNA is TGTGCCAGCAGTGACGCAGGGGGCAGCACCGGGGAGCTGTTTTTT. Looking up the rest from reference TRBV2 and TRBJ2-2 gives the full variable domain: EPEVTQTPSHQVTQMGQEVILRCVPISNHLYFYWYRQILGQKVEFLVSFYNNEISEKSEIFDDQFSVERPDGSNFTLKIRSTKLEDSAMYFCASSDAGGSTGELFFGEGSRLTVL.

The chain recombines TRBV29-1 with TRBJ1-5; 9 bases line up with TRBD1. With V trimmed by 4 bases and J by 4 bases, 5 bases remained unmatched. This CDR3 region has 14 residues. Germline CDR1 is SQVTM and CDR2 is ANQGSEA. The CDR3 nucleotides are TGCAGCGTTGGGGACAGGGCTTCTAATCAGCCCCAGCATTTT. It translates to CSVGDRASNQPQHF.

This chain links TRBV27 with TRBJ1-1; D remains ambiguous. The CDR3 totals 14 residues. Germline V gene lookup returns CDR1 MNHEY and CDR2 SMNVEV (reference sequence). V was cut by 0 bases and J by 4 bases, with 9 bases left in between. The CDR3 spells CASSLSTGGTEAFF. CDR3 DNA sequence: TGTGCCAGCAGTTTATCTACCGGTGGCACTGAAGCTTTCTTT.

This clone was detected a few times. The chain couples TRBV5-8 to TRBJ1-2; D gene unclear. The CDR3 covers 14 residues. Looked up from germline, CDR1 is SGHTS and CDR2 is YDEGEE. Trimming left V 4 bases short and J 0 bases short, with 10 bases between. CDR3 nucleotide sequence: TGTGCCAGCAGCCCGACAAATGCTAACTATGGCTACACCTTC. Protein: CASSPTNANYGYTF.

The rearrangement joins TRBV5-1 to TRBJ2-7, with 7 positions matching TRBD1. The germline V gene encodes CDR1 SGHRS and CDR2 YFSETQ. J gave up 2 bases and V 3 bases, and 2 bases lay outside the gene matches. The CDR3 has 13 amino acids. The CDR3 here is CASSWGTAYEQYF. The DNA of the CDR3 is TGCGCCAGCAGCTGGGGGACAGCCTACGAGCAGTACTTC.

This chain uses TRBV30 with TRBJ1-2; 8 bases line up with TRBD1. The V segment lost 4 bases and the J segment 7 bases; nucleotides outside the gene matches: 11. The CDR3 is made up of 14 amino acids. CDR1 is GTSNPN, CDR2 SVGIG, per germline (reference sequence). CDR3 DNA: TGTGCCTGGATCATCCGGGACAGGAGGGGTGGCTACACCTTC. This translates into CAWIIRDRRGGYTF.

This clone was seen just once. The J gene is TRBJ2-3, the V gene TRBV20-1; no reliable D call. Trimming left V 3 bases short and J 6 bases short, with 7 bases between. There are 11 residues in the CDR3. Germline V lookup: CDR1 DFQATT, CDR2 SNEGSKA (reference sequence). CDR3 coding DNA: TGCAGTGCTAGTGGAGCTGATACGCAGTATTTT. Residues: CSASGADTQYF.

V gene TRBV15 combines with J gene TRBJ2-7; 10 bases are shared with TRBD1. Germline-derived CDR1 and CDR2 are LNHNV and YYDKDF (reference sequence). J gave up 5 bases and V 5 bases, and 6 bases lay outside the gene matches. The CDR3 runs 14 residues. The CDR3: CATSGTGVTNEQYF. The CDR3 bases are TGTGCCACCAGCGGGACAGGGGTTACCAACGAGCAGTACTTC.

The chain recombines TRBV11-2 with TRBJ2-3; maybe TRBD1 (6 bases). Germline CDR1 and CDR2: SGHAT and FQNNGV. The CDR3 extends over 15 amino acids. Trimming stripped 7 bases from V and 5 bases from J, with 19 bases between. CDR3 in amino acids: CASNWGQGPGDTQYF. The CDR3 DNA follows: TGTGCCAGCAACTGGGGCCAGGGGCCGGGAGATACGCAGTATTTT.

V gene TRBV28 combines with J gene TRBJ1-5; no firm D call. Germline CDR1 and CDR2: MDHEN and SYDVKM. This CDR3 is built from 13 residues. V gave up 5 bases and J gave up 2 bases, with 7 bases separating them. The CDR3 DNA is TGTGCCAGCAGTAGCGGGGGCAATCAGCCCCAGCATTTT. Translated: CASSSGGNQPQHF.

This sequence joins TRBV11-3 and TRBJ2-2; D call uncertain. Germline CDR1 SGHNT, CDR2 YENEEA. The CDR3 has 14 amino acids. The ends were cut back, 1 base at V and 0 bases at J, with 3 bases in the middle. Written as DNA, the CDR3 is TGTGCCAGCAGCTTAGCCGCGAACACCGGGGAGCTGTTTTTT. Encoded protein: CASSLAANTGELFF.

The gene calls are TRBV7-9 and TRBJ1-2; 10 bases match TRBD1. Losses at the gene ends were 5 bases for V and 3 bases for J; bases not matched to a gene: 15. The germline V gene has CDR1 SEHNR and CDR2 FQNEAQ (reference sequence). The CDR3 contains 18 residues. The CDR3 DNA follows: TGTGCCAGCAGCCTCCGCAGACCGGGACAGGGGCCCCACTATGGCTACACCTTC. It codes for CASSLRRPGQGPHYGYTF.

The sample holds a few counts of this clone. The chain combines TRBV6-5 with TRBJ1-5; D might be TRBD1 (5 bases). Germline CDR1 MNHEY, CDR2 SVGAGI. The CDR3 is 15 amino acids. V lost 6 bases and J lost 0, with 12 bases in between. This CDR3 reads CASRSREASNQPQHF. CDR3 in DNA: TGTGCCAGCAGGTCCAGGGAGGCTAGCAATCAGCCCCAGCATTTT.

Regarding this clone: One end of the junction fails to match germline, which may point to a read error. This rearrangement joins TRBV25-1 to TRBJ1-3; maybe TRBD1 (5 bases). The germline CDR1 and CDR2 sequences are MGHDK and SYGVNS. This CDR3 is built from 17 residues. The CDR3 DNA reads TGTGCCAGCAGCCTTGGGGGGATTTTCTTCTCTGGAGACACCATATATTTT. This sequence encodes CASSLGGIFFSGDTIYF.

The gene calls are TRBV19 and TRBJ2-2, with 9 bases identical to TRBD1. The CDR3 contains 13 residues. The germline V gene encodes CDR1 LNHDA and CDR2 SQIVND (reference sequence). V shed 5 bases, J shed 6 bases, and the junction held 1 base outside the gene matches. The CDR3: CASSRQGAGELFF. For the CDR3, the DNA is TGTGCCAGTAGTCGACAGGGGGCCGGGGAGCTGTTTTTT.

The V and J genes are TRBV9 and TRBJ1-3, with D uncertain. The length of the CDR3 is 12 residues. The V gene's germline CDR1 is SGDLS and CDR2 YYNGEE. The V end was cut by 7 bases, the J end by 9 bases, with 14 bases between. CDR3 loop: CASGEQVGTIYF. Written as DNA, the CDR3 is TGTGCCAGCGGGGAGCAGGTGGGCACCATATATTTT.

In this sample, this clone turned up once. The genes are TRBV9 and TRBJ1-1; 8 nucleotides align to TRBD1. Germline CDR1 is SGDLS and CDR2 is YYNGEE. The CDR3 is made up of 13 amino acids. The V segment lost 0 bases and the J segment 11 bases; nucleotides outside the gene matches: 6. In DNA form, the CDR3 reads TGTGCCAGCAGCGTAGCCGAAGGGGACAGGGCTTTCTTT. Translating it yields CASSVAEGDRAFF.

The CDR3 DNA is TGTGCCAGTACCCTGACGTCACCTGGGACAGGGGGCCACAATGAGCAGTTCTTC. The encoded protein is CASTLTSPGTGGHNEQFF. The chain is built from TRBV19 and TRBJ2-1; 12 bases are a match to TRBD1. Germline values: CDR1 LNHDA, CDR2 SQIVND (reference sequence). The CDR3 spans 18 residues. V shed 7 bases and J 5 bases; nucleotides not matched to a gene: 15. The variable domain in full, completed from reference TRBV19 and TRBJ2-1, reads DGGITQSPKYLFRKEGQNVTLSCEQNLNHDAMYWYRQDPGQGLRLIYYSQIVNDFQKGDIAEGYSVSREKKESFPLTVTSAQKNPTAFYLCASTLTSPGTGGHNEQFFGPGTRLTVL.

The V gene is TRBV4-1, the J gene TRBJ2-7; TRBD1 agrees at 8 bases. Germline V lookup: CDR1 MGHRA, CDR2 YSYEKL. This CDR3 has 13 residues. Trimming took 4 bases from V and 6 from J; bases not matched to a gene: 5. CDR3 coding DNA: TGCGCCAGCAGCCTTTGGACAGGGCGCGAGCAGTACTTC. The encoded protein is CASSLWTGREQYF.

The CDR3, as DNA: TGTGCCAGCAGCCACCACAGGGGCCCCTCAACAGATACGCAGTATTTT. Translating gives CASSHHRGPSTDTQYF. This chain joins TRBV11-1 and TRBJ2-3; 7 nucleotides match TRBD1. Germline-derived CDR1 and CDR2 are SGHAT and FQDESV (reference sequence). V lost 5 bases to trimming and J lost 3 bases; unmatched junction nucleotides: 11. The CDR3 is 16 residues long.